These T cell receptor beta chains were read from a single sample in a study of T cells in Graves' hyperthyroidism and ophthalmopathy. TCRdb fed the multiplex PCR reads into MiXCR, producing one record per CDR3 protein. The repertoire has approximately 640,000 distinct CDR3 sequences, under 20% of them found once; the top ten carry 3% to 4%. Sequencing was performed on blood. The receptors stem from a woman in her twenties or thirties with Graves' hyperthyroidism. The CDR3 runs from the conserved cysteine through the conserved F or W. The D gene is left open where the match is weak. Size is omitted from some rows. Given values are once, few, many or a class for expanded clones.

j_call | v_call | clone_size | d_call | cdr3_aa | cdr3_nt
TRBJ2-1 | TRBV7-2 | many | TRBD2 | CASSQRAGALIYNEQFF | TGTGCCAGCAGTCAGCGAGCGGGAGCGTTAATTTACAATGAGCAGTTCTTC
TRBJ2-7 | TRBV5-4 | - | - | CASSPGLDTYEQYF | TGTGCCAGCAGCCCGGGACTGGATACCTACGAGCAGTACTTC
TRBJ2-1 | TRBV6-1 | many | - | CASGPGVYNEQFF | TGTGCCAGCGGCCCCGGGGTCTACAATGAGCAGTTCTTC
TRBJ2-2 | TRBV10-2 | - | - | CASGDRAGELFF | TGCGCCAGCGGAGATCGAGCCGGGGAGCTGTTTTTT
TRBJ1-4 | TRBV12-3/TRBV12-4 | many | - | CASSFGFGGTFSGEKLFF | TGTGCCAGCAGTTTTGGTTTTGGGGGGACCTTTAGCGGTGAAAAACTGTTTTTT
TRBJ2-1 | TRBV5-1 | many | TRBD2 | CASSRTQAGVGHNEQFF | TGCGCCAGCAGCCGGACACAAGCGGGAGTAGGACACAATGAGCAGTTCTTC
TRBJ1-2 | TRBV20-1 | - | - | CSAKAGLGGYTF | TGCAGTGCGAAGGCAGGGTTGGGAGGCTACACCTTC
TRBJ1-2 | TRBV29-1 | few | TRBD1 | CSVSPGQVAPGYGYTF | TGCAGCGTTAGTCCGGGACAGGTGGCCCCCGGCTATGGCTACACCTTC
TRBJ1-2 | TRBV7-9 | few | TRBD1 | CASSLGGQGAWGYTF | TGTGCCAGCAGCCTCGGGGGACAGGGGGCCTGGGGCTACACCTTC
TRBJ1-4 | TRBV2 | many | - | CASRKGWDEKLFF | TGTGCCAGCAGAAAGGGATGGGATGAAAAACTGTTTTTT
TRBJ2-7 | TRBV30 | many | - | CAWDSPGYEQYF | TGTGCCTGGGACTCACCGGGATACGAGCAGTACTTC
TRBJ2-1 | TRBV7-6 | few | TRBD1 | CASSRTRDREQGEQFF | TGTGCCAGCAGCCGCACTCGGGACAGGGAACAGGGTGAGCAGTTCTTC
TRBJ1-3 | TRBV7-9 | - | TRBD1 | CASSNWGQGSGNTIYF | TGTGCCAGCAGCAACTGGGGACAGGGGAGTGGAAACACCATATATTTT
TRBJ2-3 | TRBV20-1 | - | - | CSATEGNTDTQYF | TGCAGTGCGACCGAGGGGAACACAGATACGCAGTATTTT
TRBJ1-5 | TRBV6-1 | many | - | CASSHGRSSNQPQHF | TGTGCCAGCAGTCATGGACGGTCTAGCAATCAGCCCCAGCATTTT
TRBJ2-5 | TRBV7-9 | - | - | CASSLVTGGETQYF | TGTGCCAGCAGCTTAGTCACGGGTGGGGAGACCCAGTACTTC
TRBJ2-7 | TRBV19 | - | TRBD2 | CASSTQAGVLGEQYF | TGTGCCAGTAGTACCCAAGCGGGAGTCTTAGGGGAGCAGTACTTC
TRBJ2-1 | TRBV11-2 | many | TRBD1 | CASSLISGGNEQFF | TGTGCCAGCAGCTTAATTTCAGGGGGTAATGAGCAGTTCTTC
TRBJ1-1 | TRBV7-9 | many | TRBD1 | CASSRTGMNTEAFF | TGCGCCAGCAGTCGGACAGGGATGAACACTGAAGCTTTCTTT
TRBJ1-2 | TRBV2 | many | TRBD1 | CAREQGGTYGYTF | TGTGCCAGAGAACAGGGGGGAACCTATGGCTACACCTTC
TRBJ2-7 | TRBV6-6 | many | - | CASSYSWADSSYEQYF | TGTGCCAGCAGTTACTCGTGGGCTGACAGCTCCTACGAGCAGTACTTC
TRBJ2-7 | TRBV20-1 | many | TRBD2 | CSASGTSVSYEQYF | TGCAGTGCTTCCGGGACTAGCGTTTCCTACGAGCAGTACTTC
TRBJ2-5 | TRBV13 | - | - | CASSRRTDQETQYF | TGTGCCAGCAGCAGAAGGACAGACCAAGAGACCCAGTACTTC
TRBJ1-2 | TRBV6-1 | many | - | CASSEGVGASYGYTF | TGTGCCAGCAGTGAAGGCGTGGGGGCTTCTTATGGCTACACCTTC
TRBJ2-1 | TRBV12-3/TRBV12-4 | - | TRBD2 | CASSLPGTRNHEQFF | TGTGCCAGCAGTTTGCCGGGGACTAGGAACCATGAGCAGTTCTTC
TRBJ2-7 | TRBV5-1 | - | TRBD1 | CASNPGQTSSSYEQYF | TGCGCCAGCAATCCGGGACAGACTTCAAGCTCCTACGAGCAGTACTTC
TRBJ1-6 | TRBV29-1 | few | TRBD1 | CSAAQGISNSPLHF | TGCAGCGCAGCACAGGGGATAAGTAATTCACCCCTCCACTTT
TRBJ2-1 | TRBV5-8 | many | TRBD2 | CASSSGLAGDNEQFF | TGTGCCAGCAGCTCGGGACTAGCGGGAGACAATGAGCAGTTCTTC
TRBJ2-7 | TRBV7-8 | - | TRBD2 | CASSFGGRASYEQYF | TGTGCCAGCAGCTTCGGCGGGAGAGCGTCCTACGAGCAGTACTTC
TRBJ2-7 | TRBV30 | - | - | CAWSSGRQSYEQYF | TGTGCCTGGAGTTCCGGCAGGCAATCCTACGAGCAGTACTTC
TRBJ2-3 | TRBV5-4 | few | - | CASSFGPTDTQYF | TGTGCCAGCAGCTTCGGTCCAACAGATACGCAGTATTTT
TRBJ2-7 | TRBV4-1 | few | TRBD2 | CASSPGLAGLISYEQYF | TGCGCCAGCAGCCCGGGACTAGCGGGACTAATATCCTACGAGCAGTACTTC
TRBJ2-7 | TRBV5-6 | many | - | CASSVGPGDYEQYF | TGTGCCAGCAGCGTGGGACCAGGCGACTACGAGCAGTACTTC
TRBJ1-2 | TRBV15 | - | - | CATSRDPNAGGTGDGYTF | TGTGCCACCAGCAGAGATCCAAACGCCGGCGGGACTGGGGATGGCTACACCTTC
TRBJ2-7 | TRBV5-4 | few | - | CASSLDTSSYEQYF | TGTGCCAGCAGCTTGGATACTAGTTCCTACGAGCAGTACTTC
TRBJ2-3 | TRBV13 | many | - | CASGAGITDTQYF | TGTGCCAGCGGGGCAGGTATCACAGATACGCAGTATTTT
TRBJ2-3 | TRBV12-3/TRBV12-4 | many | TRBD2 | CASRGQLSGRIWASTDTQYF | TGTGCCAGCAGGGGACAGCTAAGCGGGAGGATCTGGGCTAGCACAGATACGCAGTATTTT
TRBJ2-7 | TRBV11-2 | many | TRBD1 | CASSRPSGGAFDEQYF | TGTGCCAGCAGCCGACCCTCAGGGGGCGCCTTCGACGAGCAGTACTTC
TRBJ2-3 | TRBV10-1 | many | - | CASSAALGTDTQYF | TGCGCCAGCAGTGCGGCGTTGGGCACAGATACGCAGTATTTT
TRBJ2-3 | TRBV5-1 | many | TRBD2 | CASSWTSGIADTQYF | TGCGCCAGCAGCTGGACTAGCGGGATTGCAGATACGCAGTATTTT
TRBJ1-5 | TRBV12-3/TRBV12-4 | - | - | CASGREGRNQPQHF | TGTGCCAGCGGCCGAGAAGGACGCAATCAGCCCCAGCATTTT